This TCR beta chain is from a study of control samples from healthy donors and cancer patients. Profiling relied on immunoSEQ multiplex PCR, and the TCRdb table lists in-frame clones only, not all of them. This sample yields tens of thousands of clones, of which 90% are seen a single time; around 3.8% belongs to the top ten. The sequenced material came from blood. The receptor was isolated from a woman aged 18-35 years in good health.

The DNA for the CDR3 is TGCGCCAGCAGCCCTCCTCGGGACGGCGAAAAACTGTTTTTT. Translating it yields CASSPPRDGEKLFF. V is TRBV4-1 and J is TRBJ1-4, with D possibly being TRBD1 (5 bases). The CDR3 runs 14 residues. The germline gives CDR1 MGHRA, CDR2 YSYEKL. The V end lost 4 bases, the J end lost 8 bases, and 14 bases lay between the germline ends.